The clone carrying this TCR beta chain was seen only a few times. No antigen is known for it. Every individual TCR cDNA molecule carried its own unique molecular identifier, which allowed correction of PCR and sequencing errors. Via MiXCR, TCRdb re-called the 5' RACE reads, giving one row per CDR3 protein. The sample includes around 50,000 distinct CDR3 sequences, 7.6% of them seen just once. These data belong to a study of spatial heterogeneity in lung cancer. Study-wide background: Beta-chain sequences consistently outnumbered alpha-chain sequences in detection.

Study results and caveats: Resection saw ubiquitous expanded tumor TCRs appear in blood more than follow-up did.

The time point was: sample taken at primary tumor resection. TCRs were sequenced from unsorted whole RNA of tumor, nontumor lung or PBMC. The CDR3 has 15 residues. Germline-derived CDR1 and CDR2 are SGHTA and FQGNSA. V was clipped by 1 base and J by 8 bases, with 14 bases between them. The chain combines TRBV7-2 with TRBJ1-4; tentative D call: TRBD1 (5 bases). Here the sequenced sample was PBMCs, taken at surgery. The sequence derives from a female donor with early-stage non-small cell lung cancer. Written as DNA, the CDR3 is TGTGCCAGCAGCTTAGTAAGGAGGGACGGCGAAAAACTGTTTTTT. Its protein product is CASSLVRRDGEKLFF.